One sample yielded the 3 T cell receptor beta chains listed below, sequenced in a study of T cell repertoires in cytomegalovirus infection. Using its own MiXCR run on the reads, TCRdb lists one record per CDR3 protein. The sample contains about 260,000 distinct CDR3 sequences, 9.1% of which appear only once. The specimen sequenced was PBMCs. Source of these receptors: a human donor in good health (CMV status not recorded). Some clones in this sample may be carry-over from other donors' samples.

This clonotype was counted at least ten times. The chain couples TRBV7-2 to TRBJ2-5, with D possibly being TRBD1 (6 bases). Deletions cut 0 bases from V and 5 bases from J, with 13 bases between. The CDR3 is 15 residues long. CDR1 is SGHTA and CDR2 is FQGNSA in the germline V gene. CDR3 DNA: TGTGCCAGCAGCTTAGCGAGAGGGGGATGGGAGACCCAGTACTTC. Translating it yields CASSLARGGWETQYF.

The J gene is TRBJ1-6, the V gene TRBV4-3; D not resolved. Trimming removed 0 bases from V and 6 bases from J, with 12 bases in between. The CDR3 runs 16 residues. Germline V CDR1 and CDR2: LGHNA, YSLEER. The CDR3 loop reads CASSQDWTMGNSPLHF. CDR3 in DNA: TGCGCCAGCAGCCAAGATTGGACGATGGGTAATTCACCCCTCCACTTT.

This clonotype was counted at least ten times. The rearrangement links TRBV7-2 to TRBJ1-3, with unresolved D. The CDR3 runs 13 residues. Trimming removed 1 base at V and 3 bases at J, with 4 bases between. CDR1 SGHTA and CDR2 FQGNSA come from the germline V gene. The CDR3 loop reads CASSLVFGNTIYF. CDR3 coding DNA: TGTGCCAGCAGCTTAGTCTTTGGAAACACCATATATTTT.